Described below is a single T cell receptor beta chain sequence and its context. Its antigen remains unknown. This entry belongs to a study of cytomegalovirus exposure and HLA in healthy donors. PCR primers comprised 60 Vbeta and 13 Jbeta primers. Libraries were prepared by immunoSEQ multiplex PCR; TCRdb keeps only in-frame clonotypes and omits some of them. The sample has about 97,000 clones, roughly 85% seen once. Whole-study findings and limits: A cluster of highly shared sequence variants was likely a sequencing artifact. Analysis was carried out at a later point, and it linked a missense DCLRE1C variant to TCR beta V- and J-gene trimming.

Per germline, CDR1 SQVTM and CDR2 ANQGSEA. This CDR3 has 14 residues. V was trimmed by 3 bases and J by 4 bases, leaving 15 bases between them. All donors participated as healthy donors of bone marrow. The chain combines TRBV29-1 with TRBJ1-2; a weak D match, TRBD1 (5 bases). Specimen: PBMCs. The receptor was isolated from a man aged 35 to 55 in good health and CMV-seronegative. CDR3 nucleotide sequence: TGCAGCGTTGACGGACATATACCCGGCTATGGCTACACCTTC. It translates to CSVDGHIPGYGYTF. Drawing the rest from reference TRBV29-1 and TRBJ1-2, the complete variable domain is SAVISQKPSRDICQRGTSLTIQCQVDSQVTMMFWYRQQPGQSLTLIATANQGSEATYESGFVIDKFPISRPNLTFSTLTVSNMSPEDSSIYLCSVDGHIPGYGYTFGSGTRLTVV.